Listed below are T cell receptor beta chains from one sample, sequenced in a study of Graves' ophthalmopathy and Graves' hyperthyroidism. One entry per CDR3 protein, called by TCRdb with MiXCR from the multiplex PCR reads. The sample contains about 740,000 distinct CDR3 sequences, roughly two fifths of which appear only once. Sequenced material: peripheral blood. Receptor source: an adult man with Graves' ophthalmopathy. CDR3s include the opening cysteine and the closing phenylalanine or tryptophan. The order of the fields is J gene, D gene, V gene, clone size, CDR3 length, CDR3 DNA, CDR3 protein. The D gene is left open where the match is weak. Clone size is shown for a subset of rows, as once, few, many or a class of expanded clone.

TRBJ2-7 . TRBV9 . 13 TGTGCCAGCAGTTCACAGGGCGGACGCCAGCAGTACTTC CASSSQGGRQQYF
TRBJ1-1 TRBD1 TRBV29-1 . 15 TGCAGCGTTGAAGAGCCGACAGGGGGGAACACTGAAGCTTTCTTT CSVEEPTGGNTEAFF
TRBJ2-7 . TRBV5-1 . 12 TGTGCCAGCAGCGTGGCCTACTACGAGCAGTACTTC CASSVAYYEQYF
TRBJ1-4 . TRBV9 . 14 TGTGCCAGCACTACGGGACTGGGGAATGAAAAACTGTTTTTT CASTTGLGNEKLFF
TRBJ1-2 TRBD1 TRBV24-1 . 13 TGTGCCAGCAGTTTATACAGGGGGGATGGCTACACCTTC CASSLYRGDGYTF
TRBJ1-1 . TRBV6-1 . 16 TGTGCCAGCAGTGAAGCCCACAGGGCTATGAACACTGAAGCTTTCTTT CASSEAHRAMNTEAFF
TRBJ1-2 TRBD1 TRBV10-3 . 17 TGTGCCAGCAGTGCAAGACAGGGAGGGGGACGAGGATATGGCTACACCTTC CASSARQGGGRGYGYTF
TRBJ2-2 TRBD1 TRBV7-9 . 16 TGTGCCAGCAGGCAATCAGGGGGTGCGAACACCGGGGAGCTGTTTTTT CASRQSGGANTGELFF
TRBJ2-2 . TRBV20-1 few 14 TGCAGTGCCTTGGGCAGGGAGGACACCGGGGAGCTGTTTTTT CSALGREDTGELFF
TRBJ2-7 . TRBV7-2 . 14 TGTGCCAGCAGCCCCCGTTTGGGGGGCTACGAGCAGTACTTC CASSPRLGGYEQYF
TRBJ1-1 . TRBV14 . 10 TGTGCCAGCAGCCAGGGGGTCGCTTTCTTT CASSQGVAFF
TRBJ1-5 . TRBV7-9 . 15 TGTGCCAGCAGCCCGAATATAGCGGGGGCTGGGTACGAGCATTTT CASSPNIAGAGYEHF
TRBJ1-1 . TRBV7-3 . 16 TGTGCCAGCAGCTTAGGACCCCGGGTACAGTACACTGAAGCTTTCTTT CASSLGPRVQYTEAFF
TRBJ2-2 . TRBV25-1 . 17 TGTGCCAGCAGTGCTAGAGGGCACCCCGCGAACACCGGGGAGCTGTTTTTT CASSARGHPANTGELFF
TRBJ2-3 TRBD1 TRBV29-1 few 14 TGCAGCGTTGAGGCGACAGGGGGAACAGATACGCAGTATTTT CSVEATGGTDTQYF
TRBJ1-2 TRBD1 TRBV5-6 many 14 TGTGCCAGCAGTGGGACAGGGAGAGGCTATGGCTACACCTTC CASSGTGRGYGYTF
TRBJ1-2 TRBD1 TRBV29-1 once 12 TGCAGCGTAGTACAAGGACAGGGATACTACACCTTC CSVVQGQGYYTF
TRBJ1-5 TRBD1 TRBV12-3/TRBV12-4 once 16 TGTGCCAGCAGACACCAGGACAGGGGGCTCAATCAGCCCCAGCATTTT CASRHQDRGLNQPQHF
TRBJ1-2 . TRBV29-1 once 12 TGCAGCGTTGAGTGGGGCGACTATGGCTACACCTTC CSVEWGDYGYTF
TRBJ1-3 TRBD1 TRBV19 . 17 TGTGCCAGTAGTAAACGGACAGGCACCGGCTCTGGAAACACCATATATTTT CASSKRTGTGSGNTIYF
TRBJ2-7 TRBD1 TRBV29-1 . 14 TGCAGCGTAGAAGACAGGGGAAGCTCCTACGAGCAGTACTTC CSVEDRGSSYEQYF
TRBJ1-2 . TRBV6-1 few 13 TGTGCCAGCAGTGAAGATGGAGGTTTTGGCTACACCTTC CASSEDGGFGYTF
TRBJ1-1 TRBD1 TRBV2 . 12 TGTGCCAGCAGCCTAAAGACAGGGTTATCTTTCTTT CASSLKTGLSFF
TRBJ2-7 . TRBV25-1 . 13 TGTGCCAGCAGTTCCCGCCCCCACTACGAGCAGTACTTC CASSSRPHYEQYF
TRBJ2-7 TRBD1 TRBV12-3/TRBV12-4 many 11 TGTGCCAGCAGTCAGACAGGGGAGCAGTACTTC CASSQTGEQYF
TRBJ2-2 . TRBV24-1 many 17 TGTGCCACCAGTGATCCTGGGACGGATACGAACACCGGGGAGCTGTTTTTT CATSDPGTDTNTGELFF
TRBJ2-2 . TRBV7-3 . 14 TGCGCCAGCAGCCCCCTCCACGCAACCGGGGAGCTGTTTTTT CASSPLHATGELFF
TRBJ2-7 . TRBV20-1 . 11 TGCACTGGGGCCAAATCCTACGAGCAGTACTTC CTGAKSYEQYF
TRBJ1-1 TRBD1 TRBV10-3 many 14 TGTGCCATCACCCAAGACAGGGGGAACACTGAAGCTTTCTTT CAITQDRGNTEAFF
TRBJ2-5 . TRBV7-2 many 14 TGTGCCAGCAGCCCAACTAGGGAACAAGAGACCCAGTACTTC CASSPTREQETQYF
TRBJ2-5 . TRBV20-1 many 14 TGCAGTGCTAGTCTATCTCGTAGCCCAGAGACCCAGTACTTC CSASLSRSPETQYF
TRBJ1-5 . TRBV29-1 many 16 TGCAGCGTTATAGCGGGGGACGGATATAGCAATCAGCCCCAGCATTTT CSVIAGDGYSNQPQHF
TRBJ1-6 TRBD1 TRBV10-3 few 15 TGTGCCAGCAGTTCCAGACAGGGACTAGGTTCACCCCTCCACTTT CASSSRQGLGSPLHF
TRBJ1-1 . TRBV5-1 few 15 TGCGCCAGCAGCTTGCAAGGGGGGCTGGACACTGAAGCTTTCTTT CASSLQGGLDTEAFF
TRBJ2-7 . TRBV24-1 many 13 TGTGCCACCAGTGACCCCTACTCCTACGAGCAGTACTTC CATSDPYSYEQYF
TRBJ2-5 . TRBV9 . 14 TGTGCCAGCGGGGCCGGGGCCTCCCAAGAGACCCAGTACTTC CASGAGASQETQYF
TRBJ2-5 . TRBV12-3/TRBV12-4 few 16 TGTGCCAGCAGTTACTCTTTCCAGGCTAACCAAGAGACCCAGTACTTC CASSYSFQANQETQYF
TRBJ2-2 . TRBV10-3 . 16 TGTGCCATCAGTCCACAAGTGATACAGGGACCGGGGGAGCTGTTTTTT CAISPQVIQGPGELFF
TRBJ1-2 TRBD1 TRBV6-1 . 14 TGTGCCAGCAGTATTGCAGGGACAGGGCAAGGCTACACCTTC CASSIAGTGQGYTF
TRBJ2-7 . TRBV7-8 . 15 TGTGCCAGCAGCTTAGTCGTCAGGGGCAGGGACGAGCAGTACTTC CASSLVVRGRDEQYF
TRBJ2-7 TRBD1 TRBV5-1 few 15 TGCGCCAGCGGTGCCGGGACAGCCATAGCCTACGAGCAGTACTTC CASGAGTAIAYEQYF
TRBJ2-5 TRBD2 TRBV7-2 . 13 TGTGCCGATCGACTAGCGGGGGGGGAGACCCAGTACTTC CADRLAGGETQYF
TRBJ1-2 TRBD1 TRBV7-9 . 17 TGTGCCAGCACCCTAACCCAAGACAGGGGGCTGCCCCGTGGCTACACCTTC CASTLTQDRGLPRGYTF
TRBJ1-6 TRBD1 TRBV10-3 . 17 TGTGCCATCAGTGCTCCCCGAGGACAGGGGGCTTCGTCACCCCTCCACTTT CAISAPRGQGASSPLHF
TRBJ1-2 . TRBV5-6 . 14 TGTGCCAGCAGCTTGTTCGGCGGGAACTATGGCTACACCTTC CASSLFGGNYGYTF
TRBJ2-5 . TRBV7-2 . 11 TGTGCCAGCCCCCGTGGGGAGTCCCAGTACTTC CASPRGESQYF
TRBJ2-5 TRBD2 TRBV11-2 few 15 TGTGCCAGCAGATCAGCGGGGGTAGGCAGGGAGACCCAGTACTTC CASRSAGVGRETQYF
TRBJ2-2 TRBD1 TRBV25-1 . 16 TGCGCCAGCACCCGATGGACAGGATCGAACACCGGGGAGCTGTTTTTT CASTRWTGSNTGELFF
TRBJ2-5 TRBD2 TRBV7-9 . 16 TGTGCCAGCAGTACGGGGGGGACTAGCGGGCAAGAGACCCAGTACTTC CASSTGGTSGQETQYF
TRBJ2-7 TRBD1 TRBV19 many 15 TGTGCCAGTAGTCCCGGGACAGGGGGCGCCTACGAGCAGTACTTC CASSPGTGGAYEQYF
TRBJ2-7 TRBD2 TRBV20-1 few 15 TGCAGTGCTAGAGATCTAGCGGGGGGTACCTACGAGCAGTACTTC CSARDLAGGTYEQYF
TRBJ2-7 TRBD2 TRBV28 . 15 TGTGCCAGCGGGGGGACGGCGGGAGCTGGGTACGAGCAGTACTTC CASGGTAGAGYEQYF
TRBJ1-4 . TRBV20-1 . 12 TGCAGTGCTTGGGGGGCCGATGAAAAACTGTTTTTT CSAWGADEKLFF
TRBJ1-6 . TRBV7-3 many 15 TGTGCCAGCAGCTTCGGACGGAGAGATAATTCACCCCTCCACTTT CASSFGRRDNSPLHF
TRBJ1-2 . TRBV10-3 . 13 TGTGCCATCAGTGAGCGCCAGGGGACGGGCTACACCTTC CAISERQGTGYTF
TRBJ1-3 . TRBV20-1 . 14 TGCAGTGCTAGAGAAGGGAGCTCTGGAAACACCATATATTTT CSAREGSSGNTIYF
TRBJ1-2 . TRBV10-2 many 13 TGCGCCAGCAGTGAGTACCCAGACTATGGCTACACCTTC CASSEYPDYGYTF
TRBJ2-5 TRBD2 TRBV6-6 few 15 TGTGCCAGCAGCCTTAGCGGGGGGACTCAAGAGACCCAGTACTTC CASSLSGGTQETQYF
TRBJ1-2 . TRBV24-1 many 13 TGTGCCACCAGTGAAAACAGGGCTCGAGGCTACACCTTC CATSENRARGYTF
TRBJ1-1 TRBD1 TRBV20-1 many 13 TGCAGTGCTGACAGGGGGCTTGTGACTGAAGCTTTCTTT CSADRGLVTEAFF